This entry is about one TCR beta chain. The CDR3 runs to 12 residues. The ends were cut back, 4 bases at V and 5 bases at J, with 6 bases in the middle. The germline CDR1 and CDR2 sequences are MNHEY and SVGAGI. Original handling: Counts of nucleated cells, estimated from reference gene primer amplification, were obtained. The assay was immunoSEQ multiplex PCR, and TCRdb's table has in-frame clones only and misses some. From that table come the V and J calls and clone size; the DNA was used to work out D and trimming. The table lists 200,000 to 250,000 clones, around 80% of them singletons, with 5.5% in the top ten. The sample is drawn from a study of blood T cell repertoires in COVID-19. For the study at large: The origin of the acute and convalescent COVID-19 samples was the United States, Italy and Spain. T cells, B-cell-depleted T cells, or PBMCs supplied cDNA or gDNA.

This TCR was sampled from a woman between 70 and 85 years old with acute or convalescent COVID-19. This chain joins TRBV6-5 and TRBJ2-1; D perhaps matches TRBD1 (5 bases). The sequenced sample was peripheral blood. Here the CDR3 DNA reads TGTGCCAGCAGTTCAGGGAACAATGAGCAGTTCTTC. It codes for CASSSGNNEQFF.